This TCR beta chain was sequenced during a study of blood T cell repertoires in COVID-19. Assay used: immunoSEQ multiplex PCR; TCRdb lists only in-frame clones, some missing. Among about 220,000 clones, over 75% were seen once, and the ten largest hold more than 2%. Unmatched junction bases numbered 6, after V lost 5 bases and J lost 6 bases. Germline V lookup: CDR1 SEHNR, CDR2 FQNEAQ (reference sequence). CDR3 length: 16 amino acids. Material for sequencing was peripheral blood. The origin of this receptor is a woman in her seventies with COVID-19, enrolled during active disease. The chain recombines TRBV7-9 with TRBJ1-6; 11 bases are shared with TRBD1. CDR3 sequence: CASSPWTGGPNSPLHF. Written as DNA, the CDR3 is TGTGCCAGCAGCCCCTGGACAGGGGGCCCTAATTCACCCCTCCACTTT.